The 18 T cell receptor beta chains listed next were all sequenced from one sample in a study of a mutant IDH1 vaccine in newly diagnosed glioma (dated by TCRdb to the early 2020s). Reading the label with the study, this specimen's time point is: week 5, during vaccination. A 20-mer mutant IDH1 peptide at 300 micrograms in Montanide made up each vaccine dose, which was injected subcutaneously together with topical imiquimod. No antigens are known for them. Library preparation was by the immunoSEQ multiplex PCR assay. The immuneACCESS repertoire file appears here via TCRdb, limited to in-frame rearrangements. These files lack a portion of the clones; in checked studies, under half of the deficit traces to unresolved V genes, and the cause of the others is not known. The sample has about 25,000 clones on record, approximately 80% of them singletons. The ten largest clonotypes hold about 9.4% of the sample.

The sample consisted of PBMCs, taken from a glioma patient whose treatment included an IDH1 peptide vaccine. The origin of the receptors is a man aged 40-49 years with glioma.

CDR3 sequence: CASSRYRDGSWGTF. The DNA for the CDR3 is TGCGCCAGCAGTCGGTACCGGGACGGCTCTTGGGGCACCTTC. The V call is TRBV4-1, the J call TRBJ1-2, with D possibly TRBD1 on 5 matching bases. Trimming pared 6 bases from V and 13 bases from J, leaving 24 bases between. This CDR3 spans 14 amino acids. The germline gives CDR1 MGHRA, CDR2 YSYEKL.

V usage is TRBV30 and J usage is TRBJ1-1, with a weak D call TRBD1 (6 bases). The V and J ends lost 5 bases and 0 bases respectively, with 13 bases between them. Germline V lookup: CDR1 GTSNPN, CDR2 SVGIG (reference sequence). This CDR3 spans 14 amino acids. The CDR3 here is CAWGPDSLNTEAFF. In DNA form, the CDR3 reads TGTGCCTGGGGCCCGGACAGTCTGAACACTGAAGCTTTCTTT.

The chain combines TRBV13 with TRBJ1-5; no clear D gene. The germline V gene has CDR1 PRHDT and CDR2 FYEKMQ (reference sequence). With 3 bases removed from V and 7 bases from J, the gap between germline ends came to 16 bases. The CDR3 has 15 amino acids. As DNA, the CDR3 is TGTGCCAGCAGCTTTGGGCGCACCCGGACGCAGCCCCAGCATTTT. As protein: CASSFGRTRTQPQHF.

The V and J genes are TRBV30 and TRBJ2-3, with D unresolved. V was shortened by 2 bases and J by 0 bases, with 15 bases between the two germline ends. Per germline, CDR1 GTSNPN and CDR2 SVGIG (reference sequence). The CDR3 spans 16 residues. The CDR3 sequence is CAWSRSPLVSTDTQYF. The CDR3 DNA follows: TGTGCCTGGAGTCGCTCTCCGCTTGTTAGCACAGATACGCAGTATTTT.

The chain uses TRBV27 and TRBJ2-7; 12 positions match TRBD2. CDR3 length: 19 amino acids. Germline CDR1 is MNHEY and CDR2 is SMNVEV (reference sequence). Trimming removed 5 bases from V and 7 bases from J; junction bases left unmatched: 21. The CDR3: CASSPPVSLAGGPRSEQYF. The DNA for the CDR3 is TGTGCCAGCAGTCCGCCGGTTAGTCTAGCGGGAGGGCCACGATCAGAGCAGTACTTC.

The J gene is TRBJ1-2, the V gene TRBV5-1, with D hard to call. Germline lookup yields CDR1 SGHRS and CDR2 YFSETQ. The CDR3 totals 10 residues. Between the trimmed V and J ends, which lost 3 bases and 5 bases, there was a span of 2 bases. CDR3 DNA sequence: TGCGCCAGCAGCTCGTATGGCTACACCTTC. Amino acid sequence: CASSSYGYTF.

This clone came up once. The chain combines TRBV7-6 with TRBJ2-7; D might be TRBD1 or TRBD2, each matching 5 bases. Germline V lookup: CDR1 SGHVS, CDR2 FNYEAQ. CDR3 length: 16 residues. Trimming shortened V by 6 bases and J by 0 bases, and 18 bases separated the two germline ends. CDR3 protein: CASSFPGTQDSYEQYV. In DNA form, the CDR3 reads TGTGCCAGCAGTTTTCCCGGGACCCAGGACTCCTACGAGCAGTACGTC.

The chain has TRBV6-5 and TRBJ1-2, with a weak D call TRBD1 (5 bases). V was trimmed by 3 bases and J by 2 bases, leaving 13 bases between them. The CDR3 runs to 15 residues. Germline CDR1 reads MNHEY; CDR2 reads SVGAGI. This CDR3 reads CASSYSRGSNYGYTF. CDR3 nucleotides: TGTGCCAGCAGTTATAGCCGGGGGTCGAACTATGGCTACACCTTC.

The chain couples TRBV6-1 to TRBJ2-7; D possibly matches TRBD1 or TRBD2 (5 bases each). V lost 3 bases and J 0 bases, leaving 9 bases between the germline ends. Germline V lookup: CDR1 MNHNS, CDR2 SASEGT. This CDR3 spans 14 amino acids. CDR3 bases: TGTGCCAGCAGTGATTGGGGGAGCTCCTACGAGCAGTACGTC. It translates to CASSDWGSSYEQYV.

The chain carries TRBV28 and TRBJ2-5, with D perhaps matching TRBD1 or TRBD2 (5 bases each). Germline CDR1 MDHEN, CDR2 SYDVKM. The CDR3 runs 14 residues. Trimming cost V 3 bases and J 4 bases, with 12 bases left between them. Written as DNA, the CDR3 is TGTGCCAGCAGTTTCATGGGGGAACCAGAGACCCAGTACTTC. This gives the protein CASSFMGEPETQYF.

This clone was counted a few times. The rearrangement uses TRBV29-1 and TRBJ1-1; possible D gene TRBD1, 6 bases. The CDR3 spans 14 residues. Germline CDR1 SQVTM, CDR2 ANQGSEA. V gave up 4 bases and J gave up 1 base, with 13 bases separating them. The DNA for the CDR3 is TGCAGCGTTGCGGGGGGGGCTTCGAACACTGAAGCTTTCTTT. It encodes CSVAGGASNTEAFF.

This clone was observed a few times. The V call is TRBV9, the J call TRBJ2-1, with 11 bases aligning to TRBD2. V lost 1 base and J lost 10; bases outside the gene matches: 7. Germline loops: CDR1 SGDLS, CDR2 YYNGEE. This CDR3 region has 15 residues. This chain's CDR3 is CASSVKLAGVGEQFF. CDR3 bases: TGTGCCAGCAGCGTAAAACTAGCGGGAGTCGGGGAGCAGTTCTTC.

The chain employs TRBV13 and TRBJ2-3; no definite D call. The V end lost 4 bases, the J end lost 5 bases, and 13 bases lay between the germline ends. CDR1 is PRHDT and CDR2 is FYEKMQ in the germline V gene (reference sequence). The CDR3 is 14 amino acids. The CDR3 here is CASSSFPEEDTQYF. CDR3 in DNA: TGTGCCAGCAGCTCTTTCCCGGAAGAAGATACGCAGTATTTT.

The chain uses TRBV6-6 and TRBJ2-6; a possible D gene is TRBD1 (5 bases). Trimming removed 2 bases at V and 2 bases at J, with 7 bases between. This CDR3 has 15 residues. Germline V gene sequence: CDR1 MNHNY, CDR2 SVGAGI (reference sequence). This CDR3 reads CASSYEGAGANVLTF. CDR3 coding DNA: TGTGCCAGCAGTTACGAAGGGGCTGGGGCCAACGTCCTGACTTTC.

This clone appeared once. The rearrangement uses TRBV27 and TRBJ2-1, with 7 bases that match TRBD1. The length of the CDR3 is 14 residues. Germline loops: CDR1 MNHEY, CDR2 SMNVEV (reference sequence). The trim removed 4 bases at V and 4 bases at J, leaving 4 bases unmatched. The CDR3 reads CASSYNRGYNEQFF. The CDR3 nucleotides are TGTGCCAGCAGTTACAACAGGGGTTACAATGAGCAGTTCTTC.

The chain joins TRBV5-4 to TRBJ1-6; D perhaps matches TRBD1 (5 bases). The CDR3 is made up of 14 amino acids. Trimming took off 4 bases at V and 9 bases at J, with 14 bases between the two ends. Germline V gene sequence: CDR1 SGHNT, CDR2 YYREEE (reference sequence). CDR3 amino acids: CASSGDLLGSPLHF. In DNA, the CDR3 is TGTGCCAGCAGCGGGGACCTCCTGGGTTCACCCCTCCACTTT.

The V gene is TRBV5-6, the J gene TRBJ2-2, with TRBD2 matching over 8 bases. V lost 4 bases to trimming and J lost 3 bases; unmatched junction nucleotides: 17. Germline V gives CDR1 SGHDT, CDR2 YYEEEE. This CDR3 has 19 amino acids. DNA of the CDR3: TGTGCCAGCAGCCCCCTCGGCCTAGCGGGCAGGTCGGACACCGGGGAGCTGTTTTTT. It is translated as CASSPLGLAGRSDTGELFF.

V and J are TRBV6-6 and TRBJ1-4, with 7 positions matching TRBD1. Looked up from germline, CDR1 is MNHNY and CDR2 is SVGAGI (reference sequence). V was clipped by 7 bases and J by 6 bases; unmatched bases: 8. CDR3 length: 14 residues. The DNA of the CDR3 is TGTGCCAGCAACCCGGGACAGAAATATGAAAAACTGTTTTTT. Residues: CASNPGQKYEKLFF.